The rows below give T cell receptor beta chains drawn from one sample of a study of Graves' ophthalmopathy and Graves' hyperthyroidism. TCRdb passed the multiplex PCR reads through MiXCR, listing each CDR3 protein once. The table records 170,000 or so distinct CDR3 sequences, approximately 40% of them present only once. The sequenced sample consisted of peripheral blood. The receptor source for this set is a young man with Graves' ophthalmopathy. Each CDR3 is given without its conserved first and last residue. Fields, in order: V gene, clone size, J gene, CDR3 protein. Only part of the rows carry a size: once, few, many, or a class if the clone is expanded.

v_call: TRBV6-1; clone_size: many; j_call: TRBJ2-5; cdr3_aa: ASMGGETQY
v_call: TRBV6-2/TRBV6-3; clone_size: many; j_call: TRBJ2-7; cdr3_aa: ASSYRRREDSYEQY
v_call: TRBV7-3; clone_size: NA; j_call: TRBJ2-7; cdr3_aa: ASSLISGSEQY
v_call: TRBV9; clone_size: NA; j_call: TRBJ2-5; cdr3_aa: ASSQELGAFETQY
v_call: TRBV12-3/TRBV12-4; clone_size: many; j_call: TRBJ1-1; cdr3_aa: ASSFSIWGTTEAF
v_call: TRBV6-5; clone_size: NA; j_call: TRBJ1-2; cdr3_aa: ASSFRQGNPIGYT
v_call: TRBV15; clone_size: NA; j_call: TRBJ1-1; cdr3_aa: ATSIMRGMTEAF
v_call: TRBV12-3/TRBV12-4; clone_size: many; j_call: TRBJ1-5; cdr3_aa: ASGQGTNQPQH
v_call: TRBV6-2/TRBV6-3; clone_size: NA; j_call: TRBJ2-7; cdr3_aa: ASSPRTFNYEQY
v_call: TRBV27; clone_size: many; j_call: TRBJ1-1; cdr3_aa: ASSLSTGMNTEAF
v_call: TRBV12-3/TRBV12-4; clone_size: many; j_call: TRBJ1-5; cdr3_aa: ASSLTGVPQPQH
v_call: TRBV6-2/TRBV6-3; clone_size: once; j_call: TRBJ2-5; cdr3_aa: ASSDGTGQETQY
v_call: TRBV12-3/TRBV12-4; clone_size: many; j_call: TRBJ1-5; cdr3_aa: ASSLTERQPQH
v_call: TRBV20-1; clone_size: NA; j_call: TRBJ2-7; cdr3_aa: SARGTAVYEQY
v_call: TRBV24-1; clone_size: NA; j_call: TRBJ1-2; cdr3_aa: ATSDLQKGVWDYT
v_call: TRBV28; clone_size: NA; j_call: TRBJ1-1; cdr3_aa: ASSFVSLNTEAF
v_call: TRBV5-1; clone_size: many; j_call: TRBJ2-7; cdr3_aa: AGILAGWGEQY
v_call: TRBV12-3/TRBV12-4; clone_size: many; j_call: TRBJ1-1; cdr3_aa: TSSLANTEAF
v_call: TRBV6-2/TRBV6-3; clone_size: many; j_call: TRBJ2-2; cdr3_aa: ASSYRGGIDTGELF
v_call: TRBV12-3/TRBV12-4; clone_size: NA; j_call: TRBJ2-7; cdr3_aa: ASSLGTQYEQY
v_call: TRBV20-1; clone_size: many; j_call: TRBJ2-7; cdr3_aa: SAPPGLAGEEQY
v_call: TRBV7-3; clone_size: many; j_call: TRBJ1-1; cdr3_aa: ASSLTPTRTEAF
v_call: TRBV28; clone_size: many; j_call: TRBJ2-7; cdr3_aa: ASSPGGARAYEQY
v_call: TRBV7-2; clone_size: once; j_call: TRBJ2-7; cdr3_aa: ASSLQGYSPYEQY
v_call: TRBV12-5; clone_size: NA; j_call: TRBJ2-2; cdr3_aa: AGGNGLAGNTGELF
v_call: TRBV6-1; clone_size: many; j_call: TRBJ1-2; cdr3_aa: ASTKGRENYGYT
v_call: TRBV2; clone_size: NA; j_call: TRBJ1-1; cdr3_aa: ASSEGPADPTEAF
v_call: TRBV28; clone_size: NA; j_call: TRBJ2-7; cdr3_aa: ASEGRGYEQY
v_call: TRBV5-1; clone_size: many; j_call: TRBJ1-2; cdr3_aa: ASSKDAQGARGYT
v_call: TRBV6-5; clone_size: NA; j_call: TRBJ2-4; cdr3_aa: ASSYSGQLLAKNIQY
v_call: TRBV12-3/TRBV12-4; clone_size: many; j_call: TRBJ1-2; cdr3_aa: ASSLAMGEGGYGYT
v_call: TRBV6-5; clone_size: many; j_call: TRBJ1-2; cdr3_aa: ASSYSSLRGNGYT
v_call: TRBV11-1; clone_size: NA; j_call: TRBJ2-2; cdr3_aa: ASRSERNRGSNTGELF
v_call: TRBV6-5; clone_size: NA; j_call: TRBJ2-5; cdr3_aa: ASHSGRQETQY
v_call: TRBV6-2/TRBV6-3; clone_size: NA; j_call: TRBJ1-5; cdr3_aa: ASRGSTNNQPQH